This T cell receptor (beta chain) was captured in a study of B cell selection in AIRE deficiency. Original methodology: Pooled Tregs gave about 5.65x10^4 patient and 9.56x10^4 donor TCRbeta sequences. Assay: immunoSEQ multiplex PCR; the TCRdb copy retains only in-frame clones and omits some. The V and J calls and the clone size are those of that table, but D and trimming were determined from the DNA. This sample has 20,000 to 25,000 clones, with over 90% found just once. The CDR3 is 15 residues long. CDR1 SGHVS and CDR2 FNYEAQ come from the germline V gene. The V gene lost 3 bases and the J gene lost 3 bases, with 15 bases spanning the gap. The regulatory T cell sort gate was CD4+CD25hiCD127low/negative. Controls came from healthy donors unrelated to patients. A remark on this clone: Antigen unknown.

Findings of the study overall: With only TCRbeta sequenced, 30% to 45% of shared healthy Treg sequences overlapped Tconv.

This sequence was found in a human donor in good health. This chain links TRBV7-6 with TRBJ2-7, with a possible D match to TRBD2 (6 bases). Material for sequencing was CD4+CD25+ Tregs sorted from PBMCs. The DNA for the CDR3 is TGTGCCAGCAGCTTGGGGGTAGGACTAATCTACGAGCAGTACTTC. Amino acids: CASSLGVGLIYEQYF. The full variable domain, rest sourced from reference TRBV7-6 and TRBJ2-7, is GAGVSQSPRYKVTKRGQDVALRCDPISGHVSLYWYRQALGQGPEFLTYFNYEAQQDKSGLPNDRFSAERPEGSISTLTIQRTEQRDSAMYRCASSLGVGLIYEQYFGPGTRLTVT.